A selection of T cell receptor beta chains follows, all from one sample in a study of graft-versus-host responses after intestinal transplantation. Sequenced by immunoSEQ multiplex PCR; TCRdb stores in-frame clones only, minus some. The top ten hold 2.5% to 3.5% of the sample, which has 25,000 to 30,000 clones, over 60% seen once. The sequenced sample was ileum tissue, obtained 98 days after intestinal transplantation. The origin of the receptors is a human patient who received an intestinal transplant, so some T cells may come from the graft donor. Each CDR3 is given with its conserved first and last residue. Each record gives: clone size, V gene, D gene, J gene, CDR3 DNA, CDR3 protein. A D gene is named only where the DNA matches it firmly. Only part of the rows carry a size: once, few, many, or a class if the clone is expanded.

abundance: NA
v_gene: TRBV27
d_gene: TRBD2
j_gene: TRBJ2-3
CDR3nt: TGTGCCAGCAGGCCTAGCGGGGGGATCTTTACGCAGTATTTT
CDR3aa: CASRPSGGIFTQYF

abundance: NA
v_gene: TRBV30
d_gene: NA
j_gene: TRBJ1-1
CDR3nt: TGTGCCTGGAGTGTAGGTCACCCGAACACTGAAGCTTTCTTT
CDR3aa: CAWSVGHPNTEAFF

abundance: NA
v_gene: TRBV7-3
d_gene: NA
j_gene: TRBJ2-1
CDR3nt: TGTGCCAGCAGCGTACAGGGGACTTCCTACAATGAGCAGTTCTTC
CDR3aa: CASSVQGTSYNEQFF

abundance: NA
v_gene: TRBV10-1
d_gene: NA
j_gene: TRBJ2-2
CDR3nt: TGCGCCAGCAGTGAGTCGAGCTGGCGGGATCGCACCGGGGAGCTGTTTTTT
CDR3aa: CASSESSWRDRTGELFF

abundance: few
v_gene: TRBV19
d_gene: NA
j_gene: TRBJ1-1
CDR3nt: TGTGCCAGTAGTGCTGTCGCAAGCAACACTGAAGCTTTCTTT
CDR3aa: CASSAVASNTEAFF

abundance: NA
v_gene: TRBV5-1
d_gene: NA
j_gene: TRBJ1-1
CDR3nt: TGCGCCAGCAGCTTGAACACTGAAGCTTTCTTT
CDR3aa: CASSLNTEAFF

abundance: NA
v_gene: TRBV7-9
d_gene: NA
j_gene: TRBJ1-1
CDR3nt: TGTGCCAGCAGCTGGGGGGAGGACACTGAAGCTTTCTTT
CDR3aa: CASSWGEDTEAFF

abundance: NA
v_gene: TRBV5-6
d_gene: TRBD2
j_gene: TRBJ2-4
CDR3nt: TGTGCCAGCAGCTTATTTTCAGCGGGGGATATCAAAAACATTCAGTACTTC
CDR3aa: CASSLFSAGDIKNIQYF

abundance: few
v_gene: TRBV28
d_gene: NA
j_gene: TRBJ1-5
CDR3nt: TGTGCCAGCAGTTTAAGGACACAGCCCCAGCATTTT
CDR3aa: CASSLRTQPQHF

abundance: NA
v_gene: TRBV9
d_gene: TRBD2
j_gene: TRBJ2-1
CDR3nt: TGTGCCAGCAGCGTAGACCCGGGACTAGCCTACAATGAGCAGTTCTTC
CDR3aa: CASSVDPGLAYNEQFF

abundance: NA
v_gene: TRBV5-1
d_gene: TRBD1
j_gene: TRBJ2-5
CDR3nt: TGCGCCAGCAGCCCCCGGGACAGGGAGACCCAGTACTTC
CDR3aa: CASSPRDRETQYF

abundance: NA
v_gene: TRBV30
d_gene: NA
j_gene: TRBJ1-6
CDR3nt: TGTGCCTGGAGTGTACCCAGGCCCAATTCACCCCTCCACTTT
CDR3aa: CAWSVPRPNSPLHF

abundance: once
v_gene: TRBV13
d_gene: NA
j_gene: TRBJ2-5
CDR3nt: TGTGCCAGCAGCGACAGGTCCGACCAAGAGACCCAGTACTTC
CDR3aa: CASSDRSDQETQYF

abundance: NA
v_gene: TRBV9
d_gene: NA
j_gene: TRBJ1-3
CDR3nt: TGTGCCAGCAGCCCGGGACCGCCGGTATCTGGAAACACCATATATTTT
CDR3aa: CASSPGPPVSGNTIYF

abundance: NA
v_gene: TRBV18
d_gene: TRBD1
j_gene: TRBJ2-7
CDR3nt: TGTGCCAGCTCGGGACAGGGAGTTTTTACCTACGAGCAGTACTTC
CDR3aa: CASSGQGVFTYEQYF

abundance: NA
v_gene: TRBV28
d_gene: TRBD2
j_gene: TRBJ2-5
CDR3nt: TGTGCCAGCAACTCGGGGGGAGACCATCAAGAGACCCAGTACTTC
CDR3aa: CASNSGGDHQETQYF

abundance: NA
v_gene: TRBV15
d_gene: TRBD1
j_gene: TRBJ2-3
CDR3nt: TGTGCCACCAGCAGAGCATGGGACAGGGTGTTTGGACAGTGGGGGACAGATACGCAGTATTTT
CDR3aa: CATSRAWDRVFGQWGTDTQYF

abundance: NA
v_gene: TRBV11-2
d_gene: NA
j_gene: TRBJ2-3
CDR3nt: TGTGCCAGCAGCTTAGCCCGGCACACAGATACGCAGTATTTT
CDR3aa: CASSLARHTDTQYF

abundance: NA
v_gene: TRBV27
d_gene: TRBD2
j_gene: TRBJ2-1
CDR3nt: TGTGCCAGCAGTAAGGGACTAGAAATGCATGAGCAGTTCTTC
CDR3aa: CASSKGLEMHEQFF

abundance: NA
v_gene: TRBV7-9
d_gene: NA
j_gene: TRBJ2-1
CDR3nt: TGTGCCAGCAGCAAGACAGGGATTGGAGGGGACAATGAGCAGTTCTTC
CDR3aa: CASSKTGIGGDNEQFF

abundance: NA
v_gene: TRBV2
d_gene: NA
j_gene: TRBJ1-5
CDR3nt: TGTGCCAGCAGAGAACAGGGTATCAATCAGCCCCAGCATTTT
CDR3aa: CASREQGINQPQHF

abundance: NA
v_gene: TRBV9
d_gene: NA
j_gene: TRBJ2-6
CDR3nt: TGTGCCAGCAGCGTAGTGGGAACTGGGGCCAACGTCCTGACTTTC
CDR3aa: CASSVVGTGANVLTF

abundance: NA
v_gene: TRBV2
d_gene: TRBD2
j_gene: TRBJ2-7
CDR3nt: TGTGCCAGCAGTGAAGCGGGGGGGGCCTACGAGCAGTACTTC
CDR3aa: CASSEAGGAYEQYF

abundance: NA
v_gene: TRBV2
d_gene: TRBD1
j_gene: TRBJ1-2
CDR3nt: TGTGCCAGCAGTGGACAGGGAGTCGGCTACACCTTC
CDR3aa: CASSGQGVGYTF

abundance: NA
v_gene: TRBV7-9
d_gene: NA
j_gene: TRBJ2-1
CDR3nt: TGTGCCAGCAGCCCACGCCGGTCGGGCGTTGAGCAGTTCTTC
CDR3aa: CASSPRRSGVEQFF

abundance: NA
v_gene: TRBV7-6
d_gene: NA
j_gene: TRBJ1-4
CDR3nt: TGTGCCAGCAGCTTAAGCACAGGGATAGAACTGTTTTTT
CDR3aa: CASSLSTGIELFF

abundance: NA
v_gene: TRBV5-6
d_gene: NA
j_gene: TRBJ1-1
CDR3nt: TGTGCCAGCAGCTTGCTAGGACACCCGAACACTGAAGCTTTCTTT
CDR3aa: CASSLLGHPNTEAFF

abundance: NA
v_gene: TRBV5-4
d_gene: TRBD2
j_gene: TRBJ2-5
CDR3nt: TGTGCCAGCAGCTTGGCCCTGACTAGCGGGGGGGCCGGGGAGACCCAGTACTTC
CDR3aa: CASSLALTSGGAGETQYF

abundance: once
v_gene: TRBV30
d_gene: TRBD2
j_gene: TRBJ2-1
CDR3nt: TGTGCCTGGATCCCCATCCGAGCGGGGGACTCCTACAATGAGCAGTTCTTC
CDR3aa: CAWIPIRAGDSYNEQFF

abundance: NA
v_gene: TRBV2
d_gene: NA
j_gene: TRBJ1-6
CDR3nt: TGTGCCAGCCAAACCCGCAATTCACCCCTCCACTTT
CDR3aa: CASQTRNSPLHF

abundance: NA
v_gene: TRBV11-2
d_gene: NA
j_gene: TRBJ1-4
CDR3nt: TGTGCCAGCAGCTTGTTTGGGGAGGCCGAAAAACTGTTTTTT
CDR3aa: CASSLFGEAEKLFF

abundance: NA
v_gene: TRBV9
d_gene: NA
j_gene: TRBJ2-7
CDR3nt: TGTGCCAGCAGCGAGGGGGGTGGGCTAGCAGGGAACGAGCAGTACTTC
CDR3aa: CASSEGGGLAGNEQYF

abundance: once
v_gene: TRBV6-1
d_gene: NA
j_gene: TRBJ1-2
CDR3nt: TGTGCCAGCAGTGAAGTGGGGGACTATGGCTACACCTTC
CDR3aa: CASSEVGDYGYTF

abundance: NA
v_gene: TRBV27
d_gene: TRBD1
j_gene: TRBJ1-2
CDR3nt: TGTGCCAGCAGTTCCTTGACAGGGCGCGTGAGCTACACCTTC
CDR3aa: CASSSLTGRVSYTF

abundance: NA
v_gene: TRBV6-5
d_gene: NA
j_gene: TRBJ2-2
CDR3nt: TGTGCCAGCAGTAACACCGGGGAGCTGTTTTTT
CDR3aa: CASSNTGELFF

abundance: once
v_gene: TRBV29-1
d_gene: NA
j_gene: TRBJ2-1
CDR3nt: TGCAGCGTTGCTTCCGAACGGGGGCCCCATGAGCAGTTCTTC
CDR3aa: CSVASERGPHEQFF

abundance: NA
v_gene: TRBV23-1
d_gene: NA
j_gene: TRBJ2-1
CDR3nt: TGCGCCAGCAGTTTCCGTGAGGCGGGGGCCCTCTACAATGAGCAGTTCTTC
CDR3aa: CASSFREAGALYNEQFF

abundance: NA
v_gene: TRBV11-1
d_gene: NA
j_gene: TRBJ1-1
CDR3nt: TGTGCCAGCAGCTTACCGGGATCACCTATGAACACTGAAGCTTTCTTT
CDR3aa: CASSLPGSPMNTEAFF

abundance: NA
v_gene: TRBV7-3
d_gene: NA
j_gene: TRBJ2-5
CDR3nt: TGTGCCAGCAGCCCGGGGGTAACTAACCAAGAGACCCAGTACTTC
CDR3aa: CASSPGVTNQETQYF

abundance: NA
v_gene: TRBV14
d_gene: NA
j_gene: TRBJ1-2
CDR3nt: TGTGCCAGCAGCCAAGCATCAGGGAACGGCTACACCTTC
CDR3aa: CASSQASGNGYTF

abundance: few
v_gene: TRBV13
d_gene: NA
j_gene: TRBJ2-5
CDR3nt: TGTGCCAGCAGCTCCCGGACGGAGCAAGAGACCCAGTACTTC
CDR3aa: CASSSRTEQETQYF

abundance: NA
v_gene: TRBV7-9
d_gene: TRBD1
j_gene: TRBJ1-2
CDR3nt: TGTGCCAGCAGCTTAGTCTCCGGGACAGGCTATGGCTACACCTTC
CDR3aa: CASSLVSGTGYGYTF

abundance: NA
v_gene: TRBV7-9
d_gene: TRBD1
j_gene: TRBJ2-5
CDR3nt: TGTGCCAGCAGCTTACCCGGGACAGGGGCGCACCGCCTCCAAGAGACCCAGTACTTC
CDR3aa: CASSLPGTGAHRLQETQYF

abundance: NA
v_gene: TRBV4-1
d_gene: TRBD2
j_gene: TRBJ2-1
CDR3nt: TGCGCCAGCAACCCTGGGACTAGCCGGGGCGATGAGCAGTTCTTC
CDR3aa: CASNPGTSRGDEQFF

abundance: once
v_gene: TRBV6-1
d_gene: TRBD1
j_gene: TRBJ2-7
CDR3nt: TGTGCCAGCACTCCCCTGGGACAGTACGAGCAGTACTTC
CDR3aa: CASTPLGQYEQYF

abundance: NA
v_gene: TRBV6-1
d_gene: TRBD1
j_gene: TRBJ1-6
CDR3nt: TGTGCCAGCAGTAACCGGGACAGGGGATTTTCACCCCTCCACTTT
CDR3aa: CASSNRDRGFSPLHF

abundance: NA
v_gene: TRBV7-9
d_gene: NA
j_gene: TRBJ2-3
CDR3nt: TGTGCCAGCAGCTCCGGAAGGTCGGGCACAGATACGCAGTATTTT
CDR3aa: CASSSGRSGTDTQYF

abundance: NA
v_gene: TRBV5-6
d_gene: TRBD1
j_gene: TRBJ1-2
CDR3nt: TGTGCCAGCAGCTGGGACAGGGTGTTCGGCTACACCTTC
CDR3aa: CASSWDRVFGYTF

abundance: NA
v_gene: TRBV5-6
d_gene: NA
j_gene: TRBJ2-1
CDR3nt: TGTGCCAGCAGCCTGGGCAGCGGTAGCTCCTACAATGAGCAGTTCTTC
CDR3aa: CASSLGSGSSYNEQFF

abundance: once
v_gene: TRBV29-1
d_gene: NA
j_gene: TRBJ2-2
CDR3nt: TGCAGCGCCACTGGGGGGTTTACCGGGGAGCTGTTTTTT
CDR3aa: CSATGGFTGELFF

abundance: few
v_gene: TRBV19
d_gene: NA
j_gene: TRBJ2-3
CDR3nt: TGTGCCAGCGGGCCCCACTTGGGCACAGATACGCAGTATTTT
CDR3aa: CASGPHLGTDTQYF

abundance: NA
v_gene: TRBV6-6
d_gene: NA
j_gene: TRBJ2-3
CDR3nt: TGTGCCAGCAGCGTCGGAGATACGCAGTATTTT
CDR3aa: CASSVGDTQYF